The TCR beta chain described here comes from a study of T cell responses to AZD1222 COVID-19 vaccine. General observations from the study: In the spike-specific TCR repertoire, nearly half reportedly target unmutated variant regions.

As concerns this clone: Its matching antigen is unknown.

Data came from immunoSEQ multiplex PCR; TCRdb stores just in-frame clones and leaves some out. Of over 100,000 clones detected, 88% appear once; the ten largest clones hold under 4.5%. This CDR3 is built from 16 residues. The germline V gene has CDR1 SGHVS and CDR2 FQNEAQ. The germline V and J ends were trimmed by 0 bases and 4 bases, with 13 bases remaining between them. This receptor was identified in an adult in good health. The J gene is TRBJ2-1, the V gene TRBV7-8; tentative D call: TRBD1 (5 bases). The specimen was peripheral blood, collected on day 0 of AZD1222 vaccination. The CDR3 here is CASSLAGRPGYNEQFF. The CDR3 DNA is TGTGCCAGCAGCTTAGCGGGGCGACCCGGATACAATGAGCAGTTCTTC.